This note documents a single TCR beta chain sequence. Its antigen remains undetermined. Base qualities were left out, and no much larger clone turns up one base away. This sample was included in a study of shared clonotypes between healthy human individuals (dated by TCRdb to 2020 to 2021). The study in broad terms: Two women and a few men aged 18 to 49 years were included in the cohort. To increase sequencing depth and limit assay-specific biases, TCR repertoire library preparation and sequencing were carried out by different laboratories using diverse techniques. Blood TCR repertoires of several healthy adults were deeply sequenced to estimate repertoire size and the extent of clonotype sharing between individuals. For each donor, CD4 naive and CD4 memory were each given three plates, CD8 naive was given two plates, and CD8 memory was given one plate. Each donor's leukapheresis produced roughly between about 0.8 and 10 billion PBMCs.

The donors were healthy, HIV-negative adults with no recently reported acute infections or vaccinations. All donors were Caucasian adults living in Nashville, Tennessee, USA. CD4+ T cells were enriched through magnetic negative selection, after which naive cells were positively selected on CD45RA and the remaining negative fraction served as the memory subset. Blood was obtained by leukapheresis, after which PBMCs were separated by Ficoll-Histopaque density gradient centrifugation and cryopreserved in liquid nitrogen vapor phase. Analytical flow cytometry was used to check the purity and quantity of each magnetically sorted T cell population. Genomic DNA was isolated from each sorted fraction and quantified by UV absorbance on a Nanodrop 2000c. Findings and caveats that apply to the study as a whole: Incomplete sequencing was indicated by rarefaction of sorted-subset datasets, despite the large sequencing depth. Because the study included only a small number of donors, the genetic and exposure-history diversity represented was limited. Only blood was sampled, and tissue TCR repertoires likely differ from those in blood. Naive subsets generally had larger estimated clonotype richness than memory subsets. About 5% of naive CD4, roughly 3.5% of naive CD8, 2% to 2.5% of memory CD4, and less than 0.45% of memory CD8 clonotypes were shared across several donors. Based on pairwise subsampling, the degree of clonotype sharing among donors was expected to be affected by sequencing depth. Compared with non-shared clonotypes, clonotypes shared by all four sorted-subset donors had higher generation probabilities.

TCR CDR3 regions were amplified from genomic DNA by multiplex PCR using the deep immunoSEQ assay. For each cell subset, the extracted genomic DNA was distributed evenly across all wells of several immunoSEQ 96-well plates, and each plate served as one replicate. For sorted subsets, each replicate PCR was loaded with roughly 0.2 ug genomic DNA, equivalent to 25,000 to 35,000 T cell genomes. Purified libraries were measured with a Qubit 3.0 fluorometer, size-checked on a Bioanalyzer 2100, and measured again with the KAPA Library Quantification kit. Every immunoSEQ 96-well plate was sequenced on a separate single-read 150-cycle Illumina NextSeq 550 flow cell. The paper's processing steps were these. Because the immunoSEQ output held only junctional sequences and lacked quality scores, the filtering could not match the filtering applied to full-length reads. Sequences were annotated with PyIR, a Python wrapper for IgBLAST v1.9, using IMGT germline references to assign V/J genes and CDR3. Reads were removed for weak V/J assignments (E-value above 1e-6), missing CDR3, stop codons, out-of-frame junctions, or ambiguous translated residues. A V3J clonotype was defined by an identical inferred V gene, J gene, and CDR3 amino acid sequence. The percentage overlap between two repertoires was calculated by dividing the number of shared unique clonotypes by the size of the smaller repertoire. Three approaches were used to assess repertoire richness: RTK rarefaction, the Chao1 estimator, and Recon v2.1 estimates of unobserved clonotypes. Generation probabilities were computed with OLGA for all TCRbeta clonotypes obtained by the gDNA method from a handful of donors. The clones in this table, taken by TCRdb from immuneACCESS, are in-frame only. Not every clone is retained; where verified, under half of the shortfall comes from an unresolved V gene, and the cause of the rest is unknown. V and J calls and clone size are as listed in that table; D and trimming were resolved from the DNA. Within this sample are 2.5 million or so clones, with approximately 90% of them counted one time only. The top ten clonotypes cover roughly 0.14% of the sample.

V is cut by 4 bases and J by 2 bases, and the space between the germline ends is 10 bases. Its CDR3 holds 15 amino acids, cysteine through phenylalanine. Only CDR3 DNA is held: 45 bases, read in frame from base 1. Looking up the germline V gene yields CDR1 SGDLS and CDR2 YYNGEE. This receptor was obtained from a man aged 18 to 30 in good health. Sequencing was carried out using naive CD4+ T cells sorted from blood. Interpreted using the paper, the cell subset or site label stands for: CD45RA+ positively selected. The rearranged chain carries TRBV9 and TRBJ1-6, and perhaps TRBD1 as D gene, on 6 matching bases. The nucleotides are TGTGCCAGCAGCCCAGGGGTGACCTATAATTCACCCCTCCACTTT. It codes for CASSPGVTYNSPLHF.